These T cell receptor beta chains were read from a single sample in a study of blood T cell repertoires in COVID-19. Measured with immunoSEQ multiplex PCR; TCRdb has only the in-frame clones, and not every one. The data show 310,000 or so clones, about 90% seen once. The specimen was peripheral blood. Receptor source: a woman in her twenties or thirties who had recovered from COVID-19. The CDR3 runs from the conserved cysteine through the conserved F or W.

v_gene: TRBV27
len: 15
j_gene: TRBJ2-2
CDR3aa: CASSLSMLFTGELFF

v_gene: TRBV6-5
len: 15
j_gene: TRBJ1-1
CDR3aa: CASSNYRGLGTEAFF

v_gene: TRBV12-3/TRBV12-4
len: 13
j_gene: TRBJ2-7
CDR3aa: CASLSDTGYEQYF

v_gene: TRBV14
len: 13
j_gene: TRBJ2-7
CDR3aa: CASSLGAGIEQYF

v_gene: TRBV30
len: 16
j_gene: TRBJ1-1
CDR3aa: CAWNPRDRGLNTEAFF

v_gene: TRBV19
len: 15
j_gene: TRBJ2-3
CDR3aa: CASSIDHRAQDTQYF

v_gene: TRBV4-3
len: 17
j_gene: TRBJ2-7
CDR3aa: CASSQGTSGRGFYEQYF

v_gene: TRBV9
len: 15
j_gene: TRBJ2-7
CDR3aa: CASSVSGGSSYEQYF

v_gene: TRBV11-2
len: 17
j_gene: TRBJ2-2
CDR3aa: CASSLGLGPVNTGELFF

v_gene: TRBV5-4
len: 17
j_gene: TRBJ1-2
CDR3aa: CASSPGLSQQGNYGYTF

v_gene: TRBV19
len: 13
j_gene: TRBJ1-1
CDR3aa: CASKTGTVAEAFF

v_gene: TRBV28
len: 13
j_gene: TRBJ2-2
CDR3aa: CASRRGGTGELFF

v_gene: TRBV7-9
len: 16
j_gene: TRBJ1-3
CDR3aa: CASSLTAESSGNTIYF

v_gene: TRBV3-1/TRBV3-2
len: 14
j_gene: TRBJ2-5
CDR3aa: CASSPSGEIETQYF

v_gene: TRBV15
len: 17
j_gene: TRBJ1-6
CDR3aa: CATSRDRGRDDNSPLHF

v_gene: TRBV5-1
len: 12
j_gene: TRBJ2-7
CDR3aa: CASSLGESEQYF

v_gene: TRBV19
len: 14
j_gene: TRBJ2-2
CDR3aa: CASSMRENTGELFF

v_gene: TRBV12-3/TRBV12-4
len: 13
j_gene: TRBJ1-5
CDR3aa: CASSFAGAQPQHF

v_gene: TRBV27
len: 14
j_gene: TRBJ1-1
CDR3aa: CASSIAGTGTEAFF

v_gene: TRBV6-2/TRBV6-3
len: 17
j_gene: TRBJ2-1
CDR3aa: CASSSLPTSEAYNEQFF

v_gene: TRBV24-1
len: 13
j_gene: TRBJ2-3
CDR3aa: CATSVSQGPTQYF

v_gene: TRBV5-4
len: 13
j_gene: TRBJ2-7
CDR3aa: CASSRTGPYEQYF

v_gene: TRBV10-3
len: 14
j_gene: TRBJ1-2
CDR3aa: CAIRTREANYGYTF

v_gene: TRBV5-1
len: 15
j_gene: TRBJ2-5
CDR3aa: CASSLGLAGVETQYF

v_gene: TRBV10-3
len: 12
j_gene: TRBJ1-5
CDR3aa: CATTQGDQPQHF

v_gene: TRBV12-3/TRBV12-4
len: 13
j_gene: TRBJ1-1
CDR3aa: CASSLNRGTEAFF

v_gene: TRBV5-4
len: 15
j_gene: TRBJ2-1
CDR3aa: CASSLEGPAGNEQFF

v_gene: TRBV18
len: 16
j_gene: TRBJ2-1
CDR3aa: CASVLGPREIGNEQFF

v_gene: TRBV28
len: 14
j_gene: TRBJ2-7
CDR3aa: CASSQPERGVMQYF

v_gene: TRBV7-9
len: 12
j_gene: TRBJ2-7
CDR3aa: CAAGTGSYEQYF

v_gene: TRBV7-9
len: 12
j_gene: TRBJ1-1
CDR3aa: CASSFMNTEAFF

v_gene: TRBV19
len: 16
j_gene: TRBJ1-5
CDR3aa: CASSIEVSRINQPQHF

v_gene: TRBV6-5
len: 14
j_gene: TRBJ1-6
CDR3aa: CASSWATDYSPLHF